A selection of T cell receptor beta chains follows, all from one sample in a study of human T cells and chemical hapten exposure. MiXCR, run by TCRdb on the RACE reads, gives a single entry per CDR3 protein. The table has more than 75,000 distinct CDR3 sequences, about 10% seen once; the top ten hold about 2.3%. The starting material was whole blood, obtained in connection with sensitization to the hapten diphenylcyclopropenone (DPC). The source of these receptors is a woman in her twenties or thirties with alopecia areata. Some clones in this sample may be carry-over from other donors' samples. Both conserved end residues are part of each CDR3. D genes are given only for firm matches. Rows give clone size only sometimes, using once, few, many, or a class for an expanded clone.

>few|TRBD1|17|TRBJ2-1|TRBV14
CASSQESLWDRVNEQFF
TGTGCCAGCAGCCAAGAATCATTATGGGACAGGGTGAACGAGCAGTTCTTC
>many|NA|14|TRBJ2-7|TRBV29-1
CSVGQAVNSYEQYF
TGCAGCGTTGGACAGGCGGTGAATAGCTACGAGCAGTACTTC
>NA|NA|13|TRBJ1-2|TRBV28
CASSPGGFYGYTF
TGTGCCAGCAGCCCAGGCGGGTTCTATGGCTACACCTTC
>NA|NA|15|TRBJ1-2|TRBV18
CASSPDAGAYYGYTF
TGTGCCAGCTCACCAGACGCGGGGGCTTACTATGGCTACACCTTC
>many|NA|14|TRBJ1-1|TRBV7-2
CASSLALGRAEAFF
TGTGCCAGCAGCTTAGCGCTTGGTCGGGCTGAAGCTTTCTTT
>NA|TRBD1|15|TRBJ2-2|TRBV7-8
CASSGWTGGTGELFF
TGTGCCAGCAGCGGGTGGACAGGGGGCACCGGGGAGCTGTTTTTT
>many|NA|12|TRBJ2-7|TRBV11-2
CASSPALMEQYF
TGTGCCAGCAGCCCTGCCCTAATGGAGCAGTACTTC
>many|NA|13|TRBJ2-7|TRBV27
CASSLSLFYEQYF
TGTGCCAGCAGTTTAAGCCTATTCTACGAGCAGTACTTC
>NA|TRBD1|17|TRBJ1-1|TRBV6-5
CASSYSGRGQVSTEAFF
TGTGCCAGCAGTTACTCGGGCAGGGGGCAGGTGAGCACTGAAGCTTTCTTT
>many|NA|13|TRBJ1-4|TRBV29-1
CSVEDKVMRKLFF
TGCAGCGTAGAAGACAAAGTAATGAGGAAACTGTTTTTT
>many|NA|14|TRBJ2-5|TRBV20-1
CSASSSGMLETQYF
TGCAGTGCTAGTAGCTCGGGGATGTTGGAGACCCAGTACTTC
>few|NA|18|TRBJ1-2|TRBV5-4
CASTPFGGASQGNYGYTF
TGTGCCAGCACTCCTTTTGGGGGGGCGAGCCAGGGCAACTATGGCTACACCTTC
>many|NA|16|TRBJ1-3|TRBV2
CASSEEEQARGNTIYF
TGTGCCAGCAGTGAAGAGGAGCAGGCTAGGGGAAACACCATATATTTT
>NA|TRBD1|14|TRBJ2-1|TRBV27
CASSFGRGLNEQFF
TGTGCCAGCAGTTTTGGCAGGGGGCTGAATGAGCAGTTCTTC